This T cell receptor beta chain was sequenced for a study of blood T cell repertoires in COVID-19. Methods used by the authors: Nucleated cell counts were estimated from reference gene primer amplification. Profiling relied on immunoSEQ multiplex PCR, and the TCRdb table lists in-frame clones only, not all of them. V and J calls and clone size are those listed in that table; D and trimming were worked out from the DNA. Of more than 95,000 clones listed, 85% to 90% are singletons. This clone has only a few counts. The CDR3 sequence is 15 residues long. V shed 5 bases and J 6 bases; nucleotides not matched to a gene: 10. Germline-derived CDR1 and CDR2 are LNHDA and SQIVND (reference sequence).

The source is a human donor in a cohort sampled during active COVID-19. The rearrangement links TRBV19 to TRBJ1-5; TRBD1 agrees at 7 bases. The sample consisted of peripheral blood. CDR3 loop: CASSPPGTVSQPQHF. The CDR3 coding sequence is TGTGCCAGTAGTCCCCCCGGGACAGTAAGTCAGCCCCAGCATTTT.